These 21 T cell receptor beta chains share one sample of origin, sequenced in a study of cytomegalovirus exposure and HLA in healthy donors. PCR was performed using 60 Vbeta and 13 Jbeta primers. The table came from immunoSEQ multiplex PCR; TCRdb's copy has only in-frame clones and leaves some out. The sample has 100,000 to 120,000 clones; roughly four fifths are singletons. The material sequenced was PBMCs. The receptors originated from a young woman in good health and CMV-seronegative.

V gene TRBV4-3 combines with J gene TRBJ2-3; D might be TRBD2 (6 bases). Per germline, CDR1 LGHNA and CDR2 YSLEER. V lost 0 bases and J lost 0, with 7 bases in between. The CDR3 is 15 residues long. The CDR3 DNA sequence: TGCGCCAGCAGCCAAGATAGCGGTAGCACAGATACGCAGTATTTT. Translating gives CASSQDSGSTDTQYF.

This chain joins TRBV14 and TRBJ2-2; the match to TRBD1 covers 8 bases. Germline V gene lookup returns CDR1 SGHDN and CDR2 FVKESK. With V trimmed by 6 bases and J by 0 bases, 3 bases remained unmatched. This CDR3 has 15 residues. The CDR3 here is CASRAGGSNTGELFF. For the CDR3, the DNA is TGTGCCAGCAGAGCAGGGGGCTCGAACACCGGGGAGCTGTTTTTT.

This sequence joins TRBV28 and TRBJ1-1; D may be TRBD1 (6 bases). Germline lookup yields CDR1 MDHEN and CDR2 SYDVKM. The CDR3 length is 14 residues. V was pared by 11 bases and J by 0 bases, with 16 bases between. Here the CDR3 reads CAAGTTRLNTEAFF. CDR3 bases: TGTGCCGCAGGGACAACAAGATTGAACACTGAAGCTTTCTTT.

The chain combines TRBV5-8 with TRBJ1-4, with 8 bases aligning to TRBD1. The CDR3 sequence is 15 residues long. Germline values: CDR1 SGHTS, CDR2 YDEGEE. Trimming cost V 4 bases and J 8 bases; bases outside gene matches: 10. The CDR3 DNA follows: TGTGCCAGCAGCAGGGGACAGGTGGAAGACGAAAAACTGTTTTTT. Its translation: CASSRGQVEDEKLFF.

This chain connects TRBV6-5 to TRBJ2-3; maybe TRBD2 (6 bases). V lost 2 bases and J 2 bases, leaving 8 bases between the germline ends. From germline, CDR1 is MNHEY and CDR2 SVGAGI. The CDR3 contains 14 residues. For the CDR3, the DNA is TGTGCCAGCAGTTACCGGGAGCCCACAGATACGCAGTATTTT. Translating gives CASSYREPTDTQYF.

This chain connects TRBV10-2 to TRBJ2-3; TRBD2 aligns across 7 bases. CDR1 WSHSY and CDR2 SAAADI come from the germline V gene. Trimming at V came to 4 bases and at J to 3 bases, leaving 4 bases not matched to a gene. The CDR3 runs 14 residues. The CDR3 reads CASSAAGVTDTQYF. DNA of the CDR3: TGCGCCAGCAGTGCCGCGGGAGTAACAGATACGCAGTATTTT.

The CDR3 here is CASSLQKQENTEAFF. As DNA, the CDR3 is TGTGCCAGCAGTTTACAAAAACAGGAAAACACTGAAGCTTTCTTT. The chain recombines TRBV6-5 with TRBJ1-1; possible D gene TRBD1, 5 bases. Germline assignment: CDR1 MNHEY and CDR2 SVGAGI. This CDR3 comprises 15 residues. Between the trimmed V and J ends, which lost 4 bases and 2 bases, there was a span of 14 bases.

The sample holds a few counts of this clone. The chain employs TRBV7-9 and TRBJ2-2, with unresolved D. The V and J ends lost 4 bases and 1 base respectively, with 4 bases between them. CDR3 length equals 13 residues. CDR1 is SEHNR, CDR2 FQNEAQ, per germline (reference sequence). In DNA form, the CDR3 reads TGTGCCAGCAGCTCAGAGAACACCGGGGAGCTGTTTTTT. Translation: CASSSENTGELFF.

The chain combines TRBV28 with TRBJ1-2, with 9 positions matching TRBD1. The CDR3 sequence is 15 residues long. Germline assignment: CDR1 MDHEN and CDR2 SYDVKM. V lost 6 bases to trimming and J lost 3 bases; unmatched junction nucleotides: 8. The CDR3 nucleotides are TGTGCCAGCAGCCTCCCGGGACAGGGATACTATGGCTACACCTTC. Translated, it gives CASSLPGQGYYGYTF.

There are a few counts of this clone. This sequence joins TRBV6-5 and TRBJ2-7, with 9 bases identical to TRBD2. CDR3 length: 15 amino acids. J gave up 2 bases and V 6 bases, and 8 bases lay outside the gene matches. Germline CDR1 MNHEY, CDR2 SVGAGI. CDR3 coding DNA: TGTGCCAGCAGCTCGACTAGCGGAGGAACCTACGAGCAGTACTTC. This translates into CASSSTSGGTYEQYF.

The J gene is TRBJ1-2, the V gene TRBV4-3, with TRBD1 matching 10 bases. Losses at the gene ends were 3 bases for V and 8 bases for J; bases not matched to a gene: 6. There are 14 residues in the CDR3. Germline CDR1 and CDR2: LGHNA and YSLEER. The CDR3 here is CASSQGQGIGGYTF. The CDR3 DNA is TGCGCCAGCAGCCAGGGACAGGGGATAGGCGGCTACACCTTC.

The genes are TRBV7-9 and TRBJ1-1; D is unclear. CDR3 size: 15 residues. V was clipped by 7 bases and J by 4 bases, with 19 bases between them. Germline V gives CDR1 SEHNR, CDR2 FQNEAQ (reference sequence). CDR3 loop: CASKRVEGASTEAFF. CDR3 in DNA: TGTGCCAGCAAACGTGTGGAGGGTGCAAGCACTGAAGCTTTCTTT.

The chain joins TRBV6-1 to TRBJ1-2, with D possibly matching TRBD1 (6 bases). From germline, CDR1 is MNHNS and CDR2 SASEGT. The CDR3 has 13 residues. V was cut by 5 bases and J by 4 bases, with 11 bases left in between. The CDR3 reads CASSFDRSYGYTF. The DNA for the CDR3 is TGTGCCAGCAGTTTCGACAGGAGCTATGGCTACACCTTC.

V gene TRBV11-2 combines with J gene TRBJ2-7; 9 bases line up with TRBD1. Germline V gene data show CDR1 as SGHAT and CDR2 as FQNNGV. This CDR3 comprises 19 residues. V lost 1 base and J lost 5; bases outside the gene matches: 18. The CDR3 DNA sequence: TGTGCCAGCAGCTTAGCCACCACCTTGGGGACAGGGTCTATTAACGAGCAGTACTTC. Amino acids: CASSLATTLGTGSINEQYF.

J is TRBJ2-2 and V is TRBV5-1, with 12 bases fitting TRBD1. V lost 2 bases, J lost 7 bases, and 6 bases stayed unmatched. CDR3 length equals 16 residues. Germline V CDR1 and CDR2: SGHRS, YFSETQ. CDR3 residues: CASSFTGTGGIGELFF. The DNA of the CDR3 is TGCGCCAGCAGCTTCACCGGGACAGGGGGCATCGGGGAGCTGTTTTTT.

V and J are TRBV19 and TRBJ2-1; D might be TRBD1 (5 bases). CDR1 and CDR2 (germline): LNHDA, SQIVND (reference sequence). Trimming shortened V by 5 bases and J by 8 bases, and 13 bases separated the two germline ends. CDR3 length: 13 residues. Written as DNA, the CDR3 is TGTGCCAGTAGTGGTGGGGCGAGCGATGAGCAGTTCTTC. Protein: CASSGGASDEQFF.

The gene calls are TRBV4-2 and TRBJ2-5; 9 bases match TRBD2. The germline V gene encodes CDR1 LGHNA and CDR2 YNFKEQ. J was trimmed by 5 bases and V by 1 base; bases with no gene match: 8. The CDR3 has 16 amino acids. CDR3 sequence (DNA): TGTGCCAGCAGCCAAGGGGCTAGCGGGGTCGGCGAGACCCAGTACTTC. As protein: CASSQGASGVGETQYF.

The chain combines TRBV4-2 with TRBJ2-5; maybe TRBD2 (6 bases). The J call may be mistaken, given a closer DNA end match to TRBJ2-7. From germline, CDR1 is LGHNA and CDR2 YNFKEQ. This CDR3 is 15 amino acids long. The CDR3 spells CASSPPGTVTYEQYF. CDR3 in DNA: TGTGCCAGCAGCCCGCCCGGGACTGTTACCTACGAGCAGTACTTC.

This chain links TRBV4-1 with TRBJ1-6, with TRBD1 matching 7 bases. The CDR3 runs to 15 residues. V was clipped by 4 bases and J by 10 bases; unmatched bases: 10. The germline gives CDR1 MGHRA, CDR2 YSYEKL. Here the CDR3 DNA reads TGCGCCAGCAGCCCGTATGAGGGGGCAAGATCACCCCTCCACTTT. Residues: CASSPYEGARSPLHF.

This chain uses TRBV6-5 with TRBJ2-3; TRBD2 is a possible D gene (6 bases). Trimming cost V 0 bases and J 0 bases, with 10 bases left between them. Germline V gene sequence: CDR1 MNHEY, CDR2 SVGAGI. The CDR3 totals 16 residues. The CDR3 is CASSYSAGTSTDTQYF. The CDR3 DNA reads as TGTGCCAGCAGTTACTCGGCGGGAACTAGCACAGATACGCAGTATTTT.

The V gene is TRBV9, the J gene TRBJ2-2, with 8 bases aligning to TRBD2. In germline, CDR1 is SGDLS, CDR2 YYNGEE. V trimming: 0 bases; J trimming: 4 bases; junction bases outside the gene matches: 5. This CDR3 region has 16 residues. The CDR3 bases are TGTGCCAGCAGCGTAGGGCGGGGGGCCGGCACCGGGGAGCTGTTTTTT. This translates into CASSVGRGAGTGELFF. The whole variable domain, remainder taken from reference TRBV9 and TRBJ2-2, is DSGVTQTPKHLITATGQRVTLRCSPRSGDLSVYWYQQSLDQGLQFLIQYYNGEERAKGNILERFSAQQFPDLHSELNLSSLELGDSALYFCASSVGRGAGTGELFFGEGSRLTVL.